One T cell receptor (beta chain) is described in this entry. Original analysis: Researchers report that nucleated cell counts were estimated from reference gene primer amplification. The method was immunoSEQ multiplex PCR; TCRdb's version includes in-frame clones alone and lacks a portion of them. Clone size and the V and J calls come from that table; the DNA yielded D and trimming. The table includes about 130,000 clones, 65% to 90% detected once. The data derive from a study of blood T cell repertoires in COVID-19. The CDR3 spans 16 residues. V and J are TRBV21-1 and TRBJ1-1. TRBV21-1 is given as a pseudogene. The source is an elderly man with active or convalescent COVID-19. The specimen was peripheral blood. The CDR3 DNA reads TGTGCCAGCAGCAAGGGAGGGGCCGTTGGGGACACTGAAGCTTTCTTT. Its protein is CASSKGGAVGDTEAFF.